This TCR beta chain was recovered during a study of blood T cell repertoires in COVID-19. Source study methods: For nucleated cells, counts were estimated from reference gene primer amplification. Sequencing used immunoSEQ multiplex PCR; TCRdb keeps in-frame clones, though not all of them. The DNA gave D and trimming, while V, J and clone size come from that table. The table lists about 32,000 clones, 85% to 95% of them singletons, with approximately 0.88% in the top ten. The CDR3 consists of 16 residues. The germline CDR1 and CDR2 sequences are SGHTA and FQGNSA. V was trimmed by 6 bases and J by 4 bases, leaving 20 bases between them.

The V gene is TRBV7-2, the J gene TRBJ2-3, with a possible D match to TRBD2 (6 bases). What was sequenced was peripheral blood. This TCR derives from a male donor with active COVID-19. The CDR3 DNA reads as TGTGCCAGCAGTCTTACCGGGACTGGCTCCCCAGATACGCAGTATTTT. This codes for CASSLTGTGSPDTQYF.